These T cell receptor beta chains were read from a single sample in a study of blood T cell repertoires in COVID-19. Profiling relied on immunoSEQ multiplex PCR, and the TCRdb table lists in-frame clones only, not all of them. The sample shows hundreds of thousands of clones, around 90% of them seen only once. Sequencing was carried out using PBMCs or T cells enriched from blood (not recorded which). These receptors were collected from a woman aged 25 to 39 with acute COVID-19. Each CDR3 is given with its conserved first and last residue. Each record gives: V gene, clone size, CDR3 length, J gene, D gene, CDR3 DNA, CDR3 protein. D genes are given only for firm matches. Part of the rows lack a size; the others show once, few, many or a class for expanded clones.

TRBV5-1	.	16	TRBJ2-2	TRBD1	TGCGCCAGCAGCTTGGAAGGGGGCCTGAACACCGGGGAGCTGTTTTTT	CASSLEGGLNTGELFF
TRBV2	.	13	TRBJ1-5	TRBD1	TGTGCCAGCAGGACAGGGCTAAATCAGCCCCAGCATTTT	CASRTGLNQPQHF
TRBV4-1	.	15	TRBJ1-4	TRBD1	TGCGCCAGCAGCCGGGACAGGGCGGCTAATGAAAAACTGTTTTTT	CASSRDRAANEKLFF
TRBV7-9	once	14	TRBJ1-2	TRBD1	TGTGCCAGCAGACCTCCGGGACAGAACTATGGCTACACCTTC	CASRPPGQNYGYTF
TRBV3-1/TRBV3-2	few	14	TRBJ1-2	.	TGTGCCAGCAGCCAATCGTCCAGGTCGCCCGGCTACACCTTC	CASSQSSRSPGYTF
TRBV5-4	.	16	TRBJ2-1	TRBD2	TGTGCCAGCAGACTCCCCGGGACTAGCGGGAGAGGCGAGCAGTTCTTC	CASRLPGTSGRGEQFF
TRBV6-6	.	15	TRBJ2-2	TRBD2	TGTGCCAGCAGTACTACGGGAGGGAGCACCGGGGAGCTGTTTTTT	CASSTTGGSTGELFF
TRBV29-1	few	14	TRBJ1-4	.	TGCAGCGCCTTTTCGGGGAGGATGGGTGAAAAACTGTTTTTT	CSAFSGRMGEKLFF
TRBV19	.	12	TRBJ2-1	TRBD2	TGTGCCAGCACTAGCGGGCCTTGGGAGCAGTTCTTC	CASTSGPWEQFF
TRBV2	.	12	TRBJ1-1	TRBD1	TGTGCCTCCGACAGGGGAGAACGGGCAGCTTTCTTT	CASDRGERAAFF
TRBV6-2/TRBV6-3	.	16	TRBJ2-5	TRBD1	TGTGCCAGCAGCCTATCTTTCGGGACAGGGGAGGAGACCCAGTACTTC	CASSLSFGTGEETQYF
TRBV10-3	.	12	TRBJ2-1	.	TGTGCCATCAGTGAATCTCTAAATGAGCAGTTCTTC	CAISESLNEQFF
TRBV27	.	17	TRBJ2-7	TRBD1	TGTGCCAGCAGTTCTAGACAGGGGGGAGTGGGGATATACGAGCAGTACTTC	CASSSRQGGVGIYEQYF
TRBV28	.	13	TRBJ1-2	.	TGTGCCAGCAGTTTACAACAGGGTGGAAGCTACACCTTC	CASSLQQGGSYTF
TRBV2	once	13	TRBJ1-1	.	TGTGCCAGCAGTGAAGCACAGGACACTGAAGCTTTCTTT	CASSEAQDTEAFF
TRBV7-6	.	16	TRBJ2-5	TRBD2	TGTGCCAGCAGCCCATCACCGGCGGGGGGTGCGGAGACCCAGTACTTC	CASSPSPAGGAETQYF
TRBV5-4	.	17	TRBJ2-5	.	TGTGCCAGCAGCTTGGCTCCGACCCGAGGAGCGGGTGAGACCCAGTACTTC	CASSLAPTRGAGETQYF
TRBV19	.	16	TRBJ2-3	TRBD2	TGTGCCAGTAGTATAACTAGCGGGGGGGCCACAGATACGCAGTATTTT	CASSITSGGATDTQYF
TRBV4-3	.	14	TRBJ1-1	TRBD1	TGCGCCAGCAGCCGAGCAGGGGGCGGAACTGAAGCTTTCTTT	CASSRAGGGTEAFF
TRBV5-8	.	17	TRBJ2-1	TRBD2	TGTGCCAGCAGCTTGGCAACTAGCGGGGCTTCTTACAATGAGCAGTTCTTC	CASSLATSGASYNEQFF
TRBV14	.	15	TRBJ1-2	TRBD1	TGTGCCAGCAGCCACTGGACAGGACCGAGTAGCGACTACACCTTC	CASSHWTGPSSDYTF
TRBV7-9	once	15	TRBJ1-3	.	TGTGCCAGCAGCGAGGTAGGGGACTCTGGAAACACCATATATTTT	CASSEVGDSGNTIYF
TRBV2	.	15	TRBJ2-2	TRBD1	TGTGCCAGCAGTTCGAATACAGGGGGCTCCGGGGAGCTGTTTTTT	CASSSNTGGSGELFF
TRBV5-1	once	15	TRBJ2-5	TRBD2	TGCGCCAGCAGCTCAACGTCAGGACTAGTGGAGACCCAGTACTTC	CASSSTSGLVETQYF
TRBV19	.	16	TRBJ1-5	.	TGTGCCAGTAGTCTAGGGACGGGATATAGCAATCAGCCCCAGCATTTT	CASSLGTGYSNQPQHF
TRBV27	.	17	TRBJ2-1	.	TGTGCCAGCAGTTTATCGGCGGGGGCGTACTCCTACAATGAGCAGTTCTTC	CASSLSAGAYSYNEQFF
TRBV5-4	.	13	TRBJ1-1	TRBD1	TGTGCCAGCAGCTTAGGGGGCTTAACTGAAGCTTTCTTT	CASSLGGLTEAFF
TRBV12-3/TRBV12-4	.	12	TRBJ1-2	.	TGTGCCAGCAGTTTATCCAGGGGCGACTACACCTTC	CASSLSRGDYTF
TRBV7-2	.	13	TRBJ1-1	TRBD1	TGTGCCAGCAGTTCAGACAGGGACACTGAAGCTTTCTTT	CASSSDRDTEAFF
TRBV5-1	.	13	TRBJ2-7	TRBD1	TGCGCCAGCAGCTTGAACAGGGGCTACGAGCAGTACTTC	CASSLNRGYEQYF
TRBV10-1	.	14	TRBJ2-1	.	TGCGCCAGCAGCGAGCAGGTGGAGGGCAATGAGCAGTTCTTC	CASSEQVEGNEQFF
TRBV24-1	.	18	TRBJ2-5	TRBD2	TGTGCCACCAGTGATTTTACGTGGGTCGGCGGGGGGGAAGAGACCCAGTACTTC	CATSDFTWVGGGEETQYF
TRBV18	once	16	TRBJ1-2	.	TGTGCCAGCTCATCCGGCGGGGGGGCAGCTAACTATGGCTACACCTTC	CASSSGGGAANYGYTF
TRBV10-3	few	14	TRBJ2-3	TRBD1	TGTGCCACTCACTCGACAGGGGGCACAGATACGCAGTATTTT	CATHSTGGTDTQYF
TRBV2	.	13	TRBJ1-5	.	TGTGCCAGCAGGTGGAGGGGCGATCAGCCCCAGCATTTT	CASRWRGDQPQHF
TRBV18	.	13	TRBJ1-1	TRBD1	TGTGCCAGCTCGAAGGACAGGGAGGGTGAAGCTTTCTTT	CASSKDREGEAFF
TRBV29-1	.	13	TRBJ1-1	.	TGCAGCGTTGCTAGGGGGAAGGGAACTGAAGCTTTCTTT	CSVARGKGTEAFF
TRBV7-6	.	15	TRBJ2-2	.	TGTGCCAGCAGCTGGGGCAGGGTTGGTCCCGGGGAGCTGTTTTTT	CASSWGRVGPGELFF
TRBV27	.	12	TRBJ1-2	.	TGTGCCAGCAGTTATCGGGGAGGAGGCTACACCTTC	CASSYRGGGYTF
TRBV18	.	15	TRBJ2-7	TRBD1	TGTGCCAGCTCACCCGGGACAGGGTACTCCTACGAGCAGTACTTC	CASSPGTGYSYEQYF
TRBV7-9	once	14	TRBJ1-5	.	TGTGCCAGCAGCTTAGAAGGGGCGGGACAGCCCCAGCATTTT	CASSLEGAGQPQHF
TRBV19	.	18	TRBJ1-4	TRBD1	TGTGCCAGTAGTATCGGGACAGGCAAAACCCGCTTCTATGAAAAACTGTTTTTT	CASSIGTGKTRFYEKLFF
TRBV7-9	few	14	TRBJ2-2	.	TGTGCCAGCAGCTTAGGCGTTGGCACCGGGGAGCTGTTTTTT	CASSLGVGTGELFF
TRBV18	few	17	TRBJ1-5	TRBD1	TGTGCCAGCTCACCACAGGAAATGGGACAGGGGAGACAGCCCCAGCATTTT	CASSPQEMGQGRQPQHF
TRBV7-2	.	16	TRBJ1-6	.	TGTGCCAGCAGCTTAGGAGAGAGGCTCTGGGATTCACCCCTCCACTTT	CASSLGERLWDSPLHF
TRBV28	medium-sized	14	TRBJ1-6	TRBD1	TGTGCCAGCAGTTTATATAGGATTGGGGGACAGAAATACTTT	CASSLYRIGGQKYF
TRBV4-3	.	13	TRBJ2-7	TRBD1	TGCGCCAGCAGCCGAGGGACAGGGTACGAGCAGTACTTC	CASSRGTGYEQYF
TRBV28	once	11	TRBJ2-3	.	TGTGCCAGCAGCCTCACAGATACGCAGTATTTT	CASSLTDTQYF
TRBV7-9	.	12	TRBJ1-1	.	TGTGCCAGCAGCTTAGACGGTCCTGAAGCTTTCTTT	CASSLDGPEAFF
TRBV4-3	.	17	TRBJ2-7	TRBD2	TGCGCCAGCAGCCAAGGTCCGGGACTAGCGGGAACCTACGAGCAGTACTTC	CASSQGPGLAGTYEQYF
TRBV30	.	13	TRBJ2-1	TRBD2	TGTGCCTTCGCGGGGGGCCTCTACAATGAGCAGTTCTTC	CAFAGGLYNEQFF
TRBV19	.	14	TRBJ1-2	.	TGTGCCAGTACCCCATCGTGGGCTTACTATGGCTACACCTTC	CASTPSWAYYGYTF
TRBV24-1	.	16	TRBJ2-1	TRBD2	TGTGCCACCAGTGAAGGACTAGCGGGAGAGTACAATGAGCAGTTCTTC	CATSEGLAGEYNEQFF
TRBV7-8	.	15	TRBJ2-2	.	TGTGCCAGCAGCTTAAGACTAGAGAACACCGGGGAGCTGTTTTTT	CASSLRLENTGELFF
TRBV5-1	once	16	TRBJ1-2	.	TGCGCCAGCAGCTTTAACTCCGGGTCGCCTATTGGAGGCTACACCTTC	CASSFNSGSPIGGYTF